These 2 T cell receptor beta chains share one sample of origin, sequenced in a study of radiation and T cells in renal cell carcinoma. Sample time point: baseline pretreatment blood. Regarding treatment: 15 Gy SBRT to primary tumor, nephrectomy 4 weeks later. TCRdb keeps only in-frame clones here, not all; method: immunoSEQ multiplex PCR. The sample consists of 100,000 to 150,000 clones, approximately 80% of them appearing once. The input for sequencing was blood, taken from a patient whose treatment included radiotherapy and nephrectomy. Receptors were obtained from a woman aged 55-69 years with renal cell carcinoma.

This CDR3 reads CASSIRGSNTEAFF. The CDR3, as DNA: TGTGCCAGCAGTATCAGGGGCTCGAACACTGAAGCTTTCTTT. The gene calls are TRBV6-6 and TRBJ1-1; D might be TRBD1 (6 bases). The CDR3 runs to 14 residues. The germline V and J ends were trimmed by 5 bases and 1 base, with 11 bases remaining between them. The germline V gene has CDR1 MNHNY and CDR2 SVGAGI (reference sequence).

V is TRBV5-1 and J is TRBJ2-4, with 7 bases matching TRBD1. Per the germline V gene, CDR1 is SGHRS and CDR2 is YFSETQ. The CDR3 loop spans 16 amino acids. J was trimmed by 0 bases and V by 4 bases; bases with no gene match: 7. The CDR3 reads CASSLGTDLAKNIQYF. DNA for the CDR3: TGCGCCAGCAGCCTTGGGACAGATTTAGCCAAAAACATTCAGTACTTC.